Shown below are 23 T cell receptor beta chains from a single sample sequenced in a study of post-analysis software for immune sequencing data (dated by TCRdb to about 2015). Library construction relied on PCR. The sequencer was an Illumina HiSeq 2500. To reduce PCR and sequencing biases, unique molecular identifiers were built into the TCR beta cDNA libraries. TCRdb reran the public reads through fastp at Q25 and MiXCR, keeping productive beta chains. Duplicate CDR3 protein sequences are folded into a single record with the most common DNA and genes. The sample contains some 890,000 distinct CDR3 sequences, under 70% of them found a single time. 4.6% of the sample is held by the ten biggest clonotypes. These receptors have no known antigen. On the study overall, not on this receptor specifically: Significantly higher frequencies in patients than in controls were found for roughly 5 TRBV segments, including TRBV5-6, TRBV5-1 and TRBV20-1.

The source material was blood. These receptors all come from a girl aged 5 to 17 with multiple sclerosis.

This rearrangement joins TRBV6-5 to TRBJ2-7, with 13 bases fitting TRBD2. The germline gives CDR1 MNHEY, CDR2 SVGAGI. This CDR3 contains 15 residues. Trimming removed 7 bases from V and 5 bases from J; junction bases left unmatched: 8. The DNA of the CDR3 is TGTGCCAGCAACGAAGGGGGACTAGCGGGAAACGAGCAGTACTTC. It is translated as CASNEGGLAGNEQYF.

This chain joins TRBV6-1 and TRBJ1-5; TRBD1 is a possible D gene (6 bases). This CDR3 has 15 residues. Germline CDR1 is MNHNS and CDR2 is SASEGT. The germline V and J ends were trimmed by 4 bases and 9 bases, with 19 bases remaining between them. CDR3 in DNA: TGTGCCAGCAGTGCTACGACAGGTCCGACTATGCCCCAGCATTTT. Amino acids: CASSATTGPTMPQHF.

The chain couples TRBV20-1 to TRBJ2-1; 10 nucleotides line up with TRBD2. Germline-derived CDR1 and CDR2 are DFQATT and SNEGSKA (reference sequence). CDR3 length equals 18 residues. Losses at the gene ends were 1 base for V and 0 bases for J; bases not matched to a gene: 9. Written as DNA, the CDR3 is TGCAGTGCTAGAGGTTCTAGCGGGAGCCTCCCCTCCTACAATGAGCAGTTCTTC. It translates to CSARGSSGSLPSYNEQFF.

This clonotype has only one observation. V is TRBV20-1 and J is TRBJ2-1, with 7 bases aligning to TRBD1. This CDR3 comprises 14 residues. Looked up from germline, CDR1 is DFQATT and CDR2 is SNEGSKA (reference sequence). Trimming took 1 base from V and 5 from J; bases not matched to a gene: 5. In nucleotides, the CDR3 is TGCAGTGCTAGAGGCCGAACAGGGGACAATGAGCAGTTCTTC. Protein: CSARGRTGDNEQFF.

This rearrangement joins TRBV10-3 to TRBJ1-1; D remains ambiguous. The V end lost 2 bases, the J end lost 2 bases, and 9 bases lay between the germline ends. CDR3 length equals 14 residues. Germline V gene sequence: CDR1 ENHRY, CDR2 SYGVKD. In DNA, the CDR3 is TGTGCCATCAGTGAGGACTCCCGAAACACTGAAGCTTTCTTT. This encodes CAISEDSRNTEAFF.

The chain links TRBV7-9 to TRBJ2-1; no reliable D call. This CDR3 has 14 residues. V dropped 1 base and J dropped 3 bases, with 7 bases sitting between them. The germline V gene encodes CDR1 SEHNR and CDR2 FQNEAQ (reference sequence). The CDR3 DNA sequence: TGTGCCAGCAGCTTAGATTTAGTCTACAATGAGCAGTTCTTC. The encoded protein is CASSLDLVYNEQFF.

The V call is TRBV4-1, the J call TRBJ2-5; either TRBD1 or TRBD2 may fit D (5 bases each). There are 15 residues in the CDR3. With 0 bases removed from V and 4 bases from J, the gap between germline ends came to 12 bases. Germline loops: CDR1 MGHRA, CDR2 YSYEKL. CDR3 sequence: CASSQDRDSGETQYF. The DNA of the CDR3 is TGCGCCAGCAGCCAAGATCGCGACAGCGGAGAGACCCAGTACTTC.

This chain connects TRBV4-1 to TRBJ1-4; D is unclear. CDR1 and CDR2 (germline): MGHRA, YSYEKL. The CDR3 is made up of 14 amino acids. V was clipped by 2 bases and J by 7 bases, with 11 bases between them. The CDR3 reads CASSQQSWGEKLFF. The CDR3 DNA reads as TGCGCCAGCAGCCAACAATCGTGGGGTGAAAAACTGTTTTTT.

This chain uses TRBV7-7 with TRBJ2-2; 7 bases match TRBD1. The germline CDR1 and CDR2 sequences are SSHAT and FNYEAQ (reference sequence). The CDR3 consists of 14 residues. After removal of 5 bases from V and 3 bases from J, the junction contained 3 bases not matched to a gene. The CDR3, as DNA: TGTGCCAGCAGCAAACAGGGGTACACCGGGGAGCTGTTTTTT. This encodes CASSKQGYTGELFF. The full variable domain, its missing parts supplied by reference TRBV7-7 and TRBJ2-2, is GAGVSQSPRYKVTKRGQDVTLRCDPISSHATLYWYQQALGQGPEFLTYFNYEAQPDKSGLPSDRFSAERPEGSISTLTIQRTEQRDSAMYRCASSKQGYTGELFFGEGSRLTVL.

V is TRBV6-4 and J is TRBJ2-3; 14 nucleotides agree with TRBD2. This CDR3 has 18 residues. V was pared by 5 bases and J by 0 bases, with 7 bases of the junction left unmatched. Per germline, CDR1 MRHNA and CDR2 SNTAGT. The CDR3 is CASSRTGTSGGSTDTQYF. CDR3 DNA: TGTGCCAGCAGTCGGACCGGGACTAGCGGGGGAAGCACAGATACGCAGTATTTT.

J is TRBJ2-5 and V is TRBV5-1, with D perhaps matching TRBD2 (6 bases). TRBJ2-7 matches the DNA end more closely, so the J call is doubtful. This CDR3 has 18 residues. Per the germline V gene, CDR1 is SGHRS and CDR2 is YFSETQ. The CDR3, as DNA: TGCGCCAGCAGCTTCCGGGAGAGGTGGTTTGAGGGGAACTACGAGCAGTACTTC. Amino acid sequence: CASSFRERWFEGNYEQYF.

The chain couples TRBV10-3 to TRBJ2-7; 7 bases align to TRBD1. The CDR3 loop spans 13 amino acids. With V trimmed by 7 bases and J by 5 bases, 8 bases remained unmatched. Per the germline V gene, CDR1 is ENHRY and CDR2 is SYGVKD. The CDR3 is CAITKTGFDEQYF. CDR3 sequence (DNA): TGTGCCATCACCAAGACAGGGTTCGACGAGCAGTACTTC.

This clonotype occurred a few times. The J gene is TRBJ2-1, the V gene TRBV7-3; unclear D gene. Germline V lookup: CDR1 SGHTA, CDR2 FQGTGA. Trimming stripped 4 bases from V and 0 bases from J, with 16 bases between. CDR3 length: 17 amino acids. CDR3 sequence: CASSSSATRSSYNEQFF. In DNA, the CDR3 is TGTGCCAGCAGCTCCTCGGCGACGAGGAGCTCCTACAATGAGCAGTTCTTC.

The rearrangement links TRBV12-3 or TRBV12-4 to TRBJ1-2, with unresolved D. The V end was cut by 6 bases, the J end by 4 bases, with 21 bases between. The CDR3 length is 16 residues. CDR3 amino acids: CASSPRVSVFGYGYTF. The CDR3, as DNA: TGTGCCAGCAGCCCTAGGGTGTCAGTCTTCGGCTATGGCTACACCTTC.

J is TRBJ2-1 and V is TRBV20-1; 9 bases are shared with TRBD2. Germline V gene sequence: CDR1 DFQATT, CDR2 SNEGSKA (reference sequence). J gave up 8 bases and V 4 bases, and 9 bases lay outside the gene matches. This CDR3 comprises 14 residues. The CDR3 region has the DNA TGCAGTGCTAAGAAACCGGGACTAGCCGATGAGCAGTTCTTC. Translated: CSAKKPGLADEQFF.

This clonotype was seen more than once but under ten times. V usage is TRBV7-2 and J usage is TRBJ1-2; no clear D. Trimming removed 4 bases at V and 7 bases at J, with 16 bases between. CDR3 length equals 14 residues. From germline, CDR1 is SGHTA and CDR2 FQGNSA. The CDR3 nucleotides are TGTGCCAGCAGCTCATCCAGGACGCAGAGTGGCTACACCTTC. Protein sequence: CASSSSRTQSGYTF.

This clonotype has just one count. J is TRBJ2-3 and V is TRBV4-1; the match to TRBD2 covers 10 bases. Germline values: CDR1 MGHRA, CDR2 YSYEKL. Losses at the gene ends were 0 bases for V and 5 bases for J; bases not matched to a gene: 8. The CDR3 has 17 residues. In DNA, the CDR3 is TGCGCCAGCAGCCAAGAGAGGACTAGCGGCCTTCGAGATACGCAGTATTTT. Its translation: CASSQERTSGLRDTQYF.

The chain combines TRBV2 with TRBJ2-3, with TRBD1 matching 7 bases. This CDR3 contains 15 residues. J lost 4 bases, V lost 6 bases, and 10 bases had no gene match. CDR1 is SNHLY and CDR2 is FYNNEI in the germline V gene. DNA for the CDR3: TGTGCCAGCAGGACCGGGACAGCCTTCGCAGATACGCAGTATTTT. Translated: CASRTGTAFADTQYF.

With regard to this clonotype: Germline is not matched at one junction end, which may reflect a read error. The chain joins TRBV29-1 to TRBJ1-2, with TRBD1 identical over 7 bases. CDR3 length equals 13 residues. From germline, CDR1 is SQVTM and CDR2 ANQGSEA. The chain's CDR3 is CSVEGGTADGYTF. The DNA for the CDR3 is TGCAGCGTCGAAGGAGGGACAGCCGATGGCTACACCTTC. The variable domain in full, completed from reference TRBV29-1 and TRBJ1-2, reads SAVISQKPSRDICQRGTSLTIQCQVDSQVTMMFWYRQQPGQSLTLIATANQGSEATYESGFVIDKFPISRPNLTFSTLTVSNMSPEDSSIYLCSVEGGTADGYTFGSGTRLTVV.

The J gene is TRBJ1-2, the V gene TRBV10-3; 9 nucleotides line up with TRBD1. The CDR3 spans 13 residues. Looked up from germline, CDR1 is ENHRY and CDR2 is SYGVKD. With 5 bases clipped from V and 6 bases from J, the junction kept 4 bases outside the gene matches. CDR3 nucleotide sequence: TGTGCCATCAGTACAGGGGGCAAGGATGGCTACACCTTC. Its translation: CAISTGGKDGYTF.

The chain joins TRBV15 to TRBJ2-3; D is perhaps TRBD1 (5 bases). The length of the CDR3 is 14 residues. CDR1 and CDR2 (germline): LNHNV, YYDKDF (reference sequence). Trimming removed 3 bases from V and 5 bases from J, with 12 bases in between. The CDR3 spells CATSRAGREDTQYF. Here the CDR3 DNA reads TGTGCCACCAGCAGGGCCGGCAGGGAAGATACGCAGTATTTT.

This clonotype was detected a few times. The chain couples TRBV3-1 to TRBJ2-7; D unresolved. This CDR3 is built from 14 residues. The ends were cut back, 4 bases at V and 3 bases at J, with 13 bases in the middle. Germline CDR1 reads LGHDT; CDR2 reads YNNKEL (reference sequence). The CDR3 DNA is TGTGCCAGCAGCCCCGATTACCAGGTCTACGAGCAGTACTTC. Translating gives CASSPDYQVYEQYF.

The chain has TRBV7-3 and TRBJ2-2; 7 bases agree with TRBD1. This CDR3 is 18 amino acids long. Germline-derived CDR1 and CDR2 are SGHTA and FQGTGA. Trimming cost V 5 bases and J 5 bases; bases outside gene matches: 17. CDR3 in amino acids: CASSKTYLRDRRTGELFF. For the CDR3, the DNA is TGTGCCAGCAGCAAAACCTACCTCCGGGACAGAAGAACCGGGGAGCTGTTTTTT.